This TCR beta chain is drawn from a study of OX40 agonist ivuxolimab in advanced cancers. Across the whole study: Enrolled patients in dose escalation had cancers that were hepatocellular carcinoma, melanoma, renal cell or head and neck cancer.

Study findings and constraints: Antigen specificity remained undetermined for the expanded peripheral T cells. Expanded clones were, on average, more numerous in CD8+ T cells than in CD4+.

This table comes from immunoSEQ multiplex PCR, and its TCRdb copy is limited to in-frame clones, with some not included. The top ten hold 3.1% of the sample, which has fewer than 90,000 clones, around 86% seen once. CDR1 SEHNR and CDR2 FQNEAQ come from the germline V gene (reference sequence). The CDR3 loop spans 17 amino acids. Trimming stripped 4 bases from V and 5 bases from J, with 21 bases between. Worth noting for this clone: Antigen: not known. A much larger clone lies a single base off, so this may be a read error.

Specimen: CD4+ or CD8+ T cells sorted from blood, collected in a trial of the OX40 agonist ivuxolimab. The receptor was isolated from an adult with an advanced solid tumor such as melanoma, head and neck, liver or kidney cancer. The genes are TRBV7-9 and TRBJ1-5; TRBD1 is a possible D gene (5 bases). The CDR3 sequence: CASSWGVGGEGYQPQHF. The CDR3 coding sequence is TGTGCCAGCAGCTGGGGGGTGGGCGGGGAAGGCTATCAGCCCCAGCATTTT.